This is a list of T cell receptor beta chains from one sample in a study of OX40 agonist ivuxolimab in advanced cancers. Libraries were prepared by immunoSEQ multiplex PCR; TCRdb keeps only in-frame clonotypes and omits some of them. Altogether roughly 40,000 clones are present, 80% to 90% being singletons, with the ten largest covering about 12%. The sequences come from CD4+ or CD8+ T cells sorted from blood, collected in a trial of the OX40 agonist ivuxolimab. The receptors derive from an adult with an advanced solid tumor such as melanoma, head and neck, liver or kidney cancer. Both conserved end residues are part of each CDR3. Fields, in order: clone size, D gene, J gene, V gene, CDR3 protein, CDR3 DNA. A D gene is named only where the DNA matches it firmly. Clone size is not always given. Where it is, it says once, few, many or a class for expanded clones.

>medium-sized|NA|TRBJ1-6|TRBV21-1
CASSAQGGEWGSPLHF
TGTGCCAGCAGCGCCCAGGGGGGGGAATGGGGTTCACCCCTCCACTTT
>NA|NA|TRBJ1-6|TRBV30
CAFIRQNSPLHF
TGTGCCTTCATTCGACAGAATTCACCCCTCCACTTT
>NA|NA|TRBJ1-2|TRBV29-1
CSVERQGTSGYTF
TGCAGCGTTGAGAGGCAGGGAACAAGCGGCTACACCTTC
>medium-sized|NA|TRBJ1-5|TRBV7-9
CASSLSSGGSNQPQHF
TGTGCCAGCAGCTTATCGTCGGGGGGCAGTAATCAGCCCCAGCATTTT
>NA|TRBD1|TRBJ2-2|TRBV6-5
CASGYGQGISGELFF
TGTGCCAGCGGCTATGGACAGGGCATTTCCGGGGAGCTGTTTTTT
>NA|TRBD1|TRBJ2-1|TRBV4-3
CASSRTQGGLNEQFF
TGCGCCAGCAGCCGTACACAGGGGGGATTGAATGAGCAGTTCTTC
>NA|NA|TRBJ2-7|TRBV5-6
CASSFSPIVEQYF
TGTGCCAGCAGCTTTAGCCCCATCGTCGAGCAGTACTTC
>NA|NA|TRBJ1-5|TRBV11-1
CASSLPGRAANQPQHF
TGTGCCAGCAGCTTACCCGGAAGGGCTGCTAATCAGCCCCAGCATTTT
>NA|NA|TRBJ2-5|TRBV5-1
CASSLVGRGAQETQYF
TGCGCCAGCAGCTTGGTGGGGAGGGGGGCCCAAGAGACCCAGTACTTC
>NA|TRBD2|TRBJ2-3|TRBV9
CASSPHRGGGTDTQYF
TGTGCCAGCAGCCCTCATCGGGGGGGCGGGACAGATACGCAGTATTTT
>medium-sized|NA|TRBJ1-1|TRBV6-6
CASSYSSQAAFF
TGTGCCAGCAGTTACTCGAGCCAGGCAGCTTTCTTT
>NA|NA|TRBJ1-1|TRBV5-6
CASSPPSWTEAFF
TGTGCCAGCAGCCCCCCCAGTTGGACTGAAGCTTTCTTT
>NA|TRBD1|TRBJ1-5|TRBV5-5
CASSLFGQGVNQPQHF
TGTGCCAGCAGCTTGTTTGGGCAGGGGGTAAATCAGCCCCAGCATTTT
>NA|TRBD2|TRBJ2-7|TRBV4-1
CASSHGLAGVYEQYF
TGCGCCAGCAGCCACGGACTAGCGGGAGTATACGAGCAGTACTTC
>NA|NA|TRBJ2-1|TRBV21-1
CASSNRLAGSDNEQFF
TGTGCCAGCAGCAATAGACTAGCGGGGTCCGACAATGAGCAGTTCTTC
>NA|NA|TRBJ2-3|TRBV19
CASSNKQGDTQYF
TGTGCCAGTAGTAATAAGCAGGGAGATACGCAGTATTTT
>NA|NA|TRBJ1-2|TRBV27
CASRHLNYGYTF
TGTGCCAGCAGACATCTCAACTATGGCTACACCTTC
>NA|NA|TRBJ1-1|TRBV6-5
CATRGWGTEAFF
TGTGCCACCAGAGGGTGGGGCACTGAAGCTTTCTTT
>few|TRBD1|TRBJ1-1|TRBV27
CASSTGMNTEAFF
TGTGCCAGCTCGACAGGGATGAACACTGAAGCTTTCTTT
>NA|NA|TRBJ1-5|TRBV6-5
CASKSNGNQPQHF
TGTGCCAGCAAATCGAACGGGAATCAGCCCCAGCATTTT
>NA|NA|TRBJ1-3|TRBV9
CASSGRQYSSGNTIYF
TGTGCCAGCAGCGGCCGACAGTATAGCTCTGGAAACACCATATATTTT
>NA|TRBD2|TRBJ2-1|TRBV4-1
CASSQEYGGRRNEQFF
TGCGCCAGCAGCCAAGAATATGGCGGGAGGAGAAATGAGCAGTTCTTC
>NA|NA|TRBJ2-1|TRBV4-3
CASSQDFGPPNNEQFF
TGCGCCAGCAGCCAAGATTTTGGCCCCCCTAACAATGAGCAGTTCTTC
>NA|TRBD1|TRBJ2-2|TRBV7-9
CASSQPGTGYTGELFF
TGTGCCAGCAGCCAACCCGGGACAGGATATACCGGGGAGCTGTTTTTT
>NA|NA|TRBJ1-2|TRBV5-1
CASSLGGQGYTF
TGCGCCAGCAGCTTGGGCGGGCAGGGCTACACCTTC
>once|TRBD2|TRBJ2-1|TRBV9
CASSDPGTSGGHEQFF
TGTGCCAGCAGCGACCCCGGGACTAGCGGGGGTCACGAGCAGTTCTTC
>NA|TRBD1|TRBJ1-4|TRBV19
CASTDRPTTNEKLFF
TGTGCCAGTACGGACAGGCCAACAACTAATGAAAAACTGTTTTTT
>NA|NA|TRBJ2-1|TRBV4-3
CASSQDTGPSPLEFF
TGCGCCAGCAGCCAAGATACAGGGCCTTCCCCTTTGGAGTTCTTC
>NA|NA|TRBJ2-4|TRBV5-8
CASSLIGVSKNIQYF
TGTGCCAGCAGCTTGATAGGGGTTTCCAAAAACATTCAGTACTTC
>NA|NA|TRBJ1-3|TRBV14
CASSFGASFGNTIYF
TGTGCCAGCAGCTTCGGGGCATCCTTTGGAAACACCATATATTTT
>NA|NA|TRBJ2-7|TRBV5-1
CASSLVQSEQYF
TGCGCCAGCAGCTTGGTACAATCCGAGCAGTACTTC
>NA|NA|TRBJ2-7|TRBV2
CASRDSSTRQYF
TGTGCCAGCAGGGACAGTTCTACGAGGCAGTACTTC
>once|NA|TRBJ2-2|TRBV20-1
CSAHFAGELFF
TGCAGTGCTCACTTTGCCGGGGAGCTGTTTTTT
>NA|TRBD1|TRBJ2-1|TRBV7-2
CASSYPLRQGPLNEQFF
TGTGCCAGCAGCTACCCATTACGACAGGGACCCCTCAATGAGCAGTTCTTC
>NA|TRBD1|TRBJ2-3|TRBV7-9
CASSARAGQGTWGDTQYF
TGTGCCAGCAGCGCGCGAGCGGGACAGGGGACCTGGGGAGATACGCAGTATTTT
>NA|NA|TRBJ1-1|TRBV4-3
CASSQDLGTRAKFGTEAFF
TGCGCCAGCAGCCAAGACCTTGGAACTCGCGCCAAGTTCGGCACTGAAGCTTTCTTT
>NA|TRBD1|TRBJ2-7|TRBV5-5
CASSLSLGTGKTYEQYF
TGTGCCAGCAGCTTGTCTTTGGGGACAGGGAAAACCTACGAGCAGTACTTC
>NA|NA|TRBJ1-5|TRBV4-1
CASSQDFGREQPQHF
TGCGCCAGCAGCCAAGATTTTGGTAGGGAACAGCCCCAGCATTTT
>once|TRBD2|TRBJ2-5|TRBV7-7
CASSLDPGREETQYF
TGTGCCAGCAGCTTAGATCCAGGGAGGGAAGAGACCCAGTACTTC
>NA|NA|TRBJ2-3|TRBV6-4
CASSDSIGGTDKHTQYF
TGTGCCAGCAGTGACTCTATCGGTGGTACAGACAAGCATACGCAGTATTTT
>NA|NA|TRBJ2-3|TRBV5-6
CASSLSEGTDTQYF
TGTGCCAGCAGCTTGTCGGAAGGCACAGATACGCAGTATTTT
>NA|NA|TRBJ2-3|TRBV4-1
CASSHRLESTDTQYF
TGCGCCAGCAGCCACAGGTTAGAGAGCACAGATACGCAGTATTTT
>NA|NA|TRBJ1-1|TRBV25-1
CASRNTEAFF
TGTGCCAGCAGGAACACTGAAGCTTTCTTT
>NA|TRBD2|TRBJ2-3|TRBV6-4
CASSDSSGTSGGNTDTQYF
TGTGCCAGCAGTGACTCCTCCGGGACTAGCGGGGGAAACACAGATACGCAGTATTTT
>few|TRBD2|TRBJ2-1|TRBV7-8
CASSPNSGRNEQFF
TGTGCCAGCAGTCCCAATAGCGGGAGAAATGAGCAGTTCTTC
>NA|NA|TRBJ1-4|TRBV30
CAWNTVNEKLFF
TGTGCCTGGAACACGGTGAATGAAAAACTGTTTTTT
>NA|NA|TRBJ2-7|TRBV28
CASARPGSYEQYF
TGTGCCAGCGCCCGCCCGGGGTCCTACGAGCAGTACTTC
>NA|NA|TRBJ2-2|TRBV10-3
CAISEGSNTGELFF
TGTGCCATCAGTGAGGGATCCAACACCGGGGAGCTGTTTTTT
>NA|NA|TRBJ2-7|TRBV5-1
CASNARMSGNEQYF
TGCGCCAGCAACGCACGGATGTCCGGGAACGAGCAGTACTTC
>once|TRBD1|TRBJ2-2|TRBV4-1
CASSQRQGAPGMGELFF
TGCGCCAGCAGCCAACGACAGGGGGCTCCGGGTATGGGGGAGCTGTTTTTT
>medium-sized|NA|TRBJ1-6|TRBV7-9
CASSFSQGGNSPLHF
TGTGCCAGCAGCTTTTCTCAGGGAGGTAATTCACCCCTCCACTTT
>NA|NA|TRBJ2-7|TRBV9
CASSVGAASSYEQYF
TGTGCCAGCAGCGTAGGGGCAGCAAGCTCCTACGAGCAGTACTTC
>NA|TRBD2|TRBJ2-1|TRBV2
CASEEGTSRYNEQFF
TGTGCCAGCGAGGAAGGGACTAGCAGGTACAATGAGCAGTTCTTC
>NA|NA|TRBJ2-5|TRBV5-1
CASNLGESSETQYF
TGCGCCAGCAACCTAGGGGAGTCCTCGGAGACCCAGTACTTC
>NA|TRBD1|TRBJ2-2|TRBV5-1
CASSLYPTGGNTGELFF
TGCGCCAGCAGCTTATACCCGACAGGGGGGAACACCGGGGAGCTGTTTTTT
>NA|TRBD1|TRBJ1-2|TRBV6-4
CASVRGTDGYTF
TGTGCCAGCGTCAGGGGGACCGATGGCTACACCTTC
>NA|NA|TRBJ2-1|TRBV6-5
CASAAARPSYNEQFF
TGTGCCAGCGCTGCGGCTAGGCCCTCTTACAATGAGCAGTTCTTC
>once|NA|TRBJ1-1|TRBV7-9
CASSLVLLGNSEAFF
TGTGCCAGCAGCTTAGTACTTTTAGGGAACTCTGAAGCTTTCTTT
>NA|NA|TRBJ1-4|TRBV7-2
CASSSGGHPKLFF
TGTGCCAGCAGCTCTGGGGGACACCCAAAACTGTTTTTT
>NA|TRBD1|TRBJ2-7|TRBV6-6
CASSYPDRAIYEQYF
TGTGCCAGCAGTTACCCGGACAGGGCGATCTACGAGCAGTACTTC